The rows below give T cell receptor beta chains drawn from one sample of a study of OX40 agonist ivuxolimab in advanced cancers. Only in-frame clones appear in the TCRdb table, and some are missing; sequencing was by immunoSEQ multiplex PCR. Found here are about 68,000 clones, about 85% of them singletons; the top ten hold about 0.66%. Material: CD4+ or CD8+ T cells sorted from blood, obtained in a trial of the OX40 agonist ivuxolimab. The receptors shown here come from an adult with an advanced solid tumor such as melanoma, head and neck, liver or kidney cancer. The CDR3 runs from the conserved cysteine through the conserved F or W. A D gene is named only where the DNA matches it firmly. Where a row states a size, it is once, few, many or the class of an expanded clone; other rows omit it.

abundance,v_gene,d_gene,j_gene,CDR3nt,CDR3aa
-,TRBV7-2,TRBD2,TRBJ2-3,TGTGCCAGCAGACGACTAGCGGCAGATACGCAGTATTTT,CASRRLAADTQYF
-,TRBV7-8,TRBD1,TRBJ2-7,TGTGCCAGCAGCCCGCAACCCCAGGGGGCGTCCTACGAGCAGTACTTC,CASSPQPQGASYEQYF
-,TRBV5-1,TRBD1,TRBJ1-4,TGCGCCAGCAGACAGGGGACCAGCGGTGAAAAACTGTTTTTT,CASRQGTSGEKLFF
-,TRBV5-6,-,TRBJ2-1,TGTGCCAGCAGCGATATAGGACAGAGCTCCTACAATGAGCAGTTCTTC,CASSDIGQSSYNEQFF
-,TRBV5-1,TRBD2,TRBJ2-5,TGCGCCAGCAGCTTGGGACTAGCGGGGGCCCAAGAGACCCAGTACTTC,CASSLGLAGAQETQYF
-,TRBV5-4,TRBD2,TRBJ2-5,TGTGCCAGCAGCCCTAGCGGGGGCCTCCAAGAGACCCAGTACTTC,CASSPSGGLQETQYF
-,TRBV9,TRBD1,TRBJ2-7,TGTGCCAGCAGCGTAGCGGGGACAGGGGACCACGAGCAGTACTTC,CASSVAGTGDHEQYF
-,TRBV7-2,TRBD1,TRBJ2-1,TGTGCCAGCATCCCCGGGACAGGGCCTTACAATGAGCAGTTCTTC,CASIPGTGPYNEQFF
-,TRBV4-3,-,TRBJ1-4,TGCGCCAGCAGCCATAGGACAGTCTCGGTAGCTAATGAAAAACTGTTTTTT,CASSHRTVSVANEKLFF
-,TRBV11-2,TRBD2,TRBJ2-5,TGTGCCAGCAGCCCAATGGGGCTAGCGGGAGAGGAGACCCAGTACTTC,CASSPMGLAGEETQYF
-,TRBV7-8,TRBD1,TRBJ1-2,TGTGCCAGCAGCCACAGGGACAGGGGGCGGGAGAATGGCTACACCTTC,CASSHRDRGRENGYTF
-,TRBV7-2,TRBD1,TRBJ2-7,TGTGCCAGCAGCTCCGGGACAGGGGCGACCGAGCAGTACTTC,CASSSGTGATEQYF
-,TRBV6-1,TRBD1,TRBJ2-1,TGTGCCAGCAGCCCCGGGACAGGGGTCAATGAGCAGTTCTTC,CASSPGTGVNEQFF
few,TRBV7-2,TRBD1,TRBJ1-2,TGTGCCAGCAGCTTAGCAGCGGGACAGGGTCGGGGCTACACCTTC,CASSLAAGQGRGYTF
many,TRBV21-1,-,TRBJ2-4,TGTGCCAGGCTAGCGGGGGTAGCCAAAAACATTCAGTACTTC,CARLAGVAKNIQYF
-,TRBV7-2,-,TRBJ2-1,TGTGCCAGCAGACCCACAGACTACAATGAGCAGTTCTTC,CASRPTDYNEQFF
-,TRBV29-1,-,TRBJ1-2,TGCAGCGTTGACCGTCACCAGGGACCCTATGGCTACACCTTC,CSVDRHQGPYGYTF
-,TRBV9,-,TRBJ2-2,TGTGCCAGCAGCGTAGGGGGCAGAGCTTGGGCCGGGGAGCTGTTTTTT,CASSVGGRAWAGELFF
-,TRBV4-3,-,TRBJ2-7,TGCGCCAGCAGCCAAGCGTACAGCTCCTACGAGCAGTACTTC,CASSQAYSSYEQYF
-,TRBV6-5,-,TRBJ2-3,TGTGCCAGCAGCCCCCTGCAAAGCACAGATACGCAGTATTTT,CASSPLQSTDTQYF
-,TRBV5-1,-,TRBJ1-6,TGCGCCAGCAGCTTGAGAGAGCTTGCTGGCTCTAATTCACCCCTCCACTTT,CASSLRELAGSNSPLHF
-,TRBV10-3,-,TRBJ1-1,TGTGCCATCAGTGTTCAGGGGTTGGCCACTGAAGCTTTCTTT,CAISVQGLATEAFF
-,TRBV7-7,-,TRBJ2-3,TGTGCTAGCAGCTTAGGTAGAGGGGCCGGAGATACGCAGTATTTT,CASSLGRGAGDTQYF
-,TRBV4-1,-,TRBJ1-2,TGCGCCAGCAGCCAAGATCCGGGGGTAAACTATGGCTACACCTTC,CASSQDPGVNYGYTF
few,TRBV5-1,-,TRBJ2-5,TGCGCCAGCAGCTTGGGCCAGGGGCCCCAAGAGACCCAGTACTTC,CASSLGQGPQETQYF
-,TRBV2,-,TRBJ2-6,TGTGCCAGCAGTGTGATTGGTGGGGCCAACGTCCTGACTTTC,CASSVIGGANVLTF
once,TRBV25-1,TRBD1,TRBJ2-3,TGTGCCAGCAACAGGGGTACAGATACGCAGTATTTT,CASNRGTDTQYF
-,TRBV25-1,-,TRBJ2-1,TGTGCCAGCAGTGACCCCAGGGGGGCCGATGAGCAGTTCTTC,CASSDPRGADEQFF
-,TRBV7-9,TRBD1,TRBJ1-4,TGTGCCAGCAGCCCCGGGACAGGGGGCGTTGAAAAACTGTTTTTT,CASSPGTGGVEKLFF
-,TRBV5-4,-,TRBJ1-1,TGTGCCAGCAGCTTGGAAGCAGCCTCGAACACTGAAGCTTTCTTT,CASSLEAASNTEAFF
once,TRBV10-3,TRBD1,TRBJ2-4,TGTGCCATCGGTGGACAGGGTTCCCTTAGAAACATTCAGTACTTC,CAIGGQGSLRNIQYF
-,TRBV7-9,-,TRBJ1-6,TGTGCCAGCAGCGCACAGGGATCGAGCTCCTATAATTCACCCCTCCACTTT,CASSAQGSSSYNSPLHF
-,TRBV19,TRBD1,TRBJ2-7,TGTGCCAGTAGTATCCGGGGACAGGGGTCCTACGAGCAGTACTTC,CASSIRGQGSYEQYF